This T cell receptor beta chain derives from a study of T cell repertoires in cytomegalovirus infection. TCRdb re-analysed the reads in MiXCR, keeping a single row per CDR3 protein. The sample gives nearly 700,000 distinct CDR3 sequences, around 30% of which show up once; 15% to 20% is in the top ten. As for this clonotype: Its target is unknown.

The receptor's source is a human donor in good health (CMV status not recorded). Some clones in this sample may be carry-over from other donors' samples. Sequencing was performed on cultured PBMCs, taken from culture after CMV antigen stimulation.

The CDR3 DNA follows: TGTGCCAGCAGTTATGGGACAGGGTCGGCCTACGAGCAGTACTTC. Its protein is CASSYGTGSAYEQYF. The chain carries TRBV6-6 and TRBJ2-7, with 9 bases lining up with TRBD1. The length of the CDR3 is 15 residues. Germline values: CDR1 MNHNY, CDR2 SVGAGI (reference sequence). J lost 2 bases, V lost 3 bases, and 5 bases had no gene match.